The present TCR beta chain was sequenced within a study of blood T cell repertoires in COVID-19. Participant reports of clinical history set cohort assignment. Losses at the gene ends were 5 bases for V and 2 bases for J; bases not matched to a gene: 8. Germline CDR1 and CDR2: SGHDT and YYEEEE. This CDR3 is 15 amino acids long. In the original workflow: By means of reference gene primer amplification, nucleated cell counts were estimated. Libraries were prepared by immunoSEQ multiplex PCR; TCRdb keeps only in-frame clonotypes and omits some of them. V and J calls and clone size follow that table, whereas D and trimming were derived from the DNA. Counted here are about 200,000 clones, approximately 86% occurring once; the ten biggest clones make up roughly 4%.

This clonotype originated in a woman in her twenties or thirties who had been exposed to COVID-19. Sequencing input: PBMCs or T cells enriched from blood (not recorded which). V and J are TRBV5-6 and TRBJ2-7; 9 nucleotides align to TRBD1. CDR3 sequence reads: CASRLTGGDPYEQYF. As DNA, the CDR3 is TGTGCCAGCAGGCTGACAGGGGGGGATCCCTACGAGCAGTACTTC.